The 32 T cell receptor beta chains presented below share a single source sample, sequenced in a study of shared clonotypes between healthy human individuals. The naive CD8 subset, CD45RO-negative cells positively selected for CCR7, excluded terminally differentiated effector memory CD45RA+ cells. The method was immunoSEQ multiplex PCR; TCRdb's version includes in-frame clones alone and lacks a portion of them. Of 550,000 to 750,000 clones listed, 92% are singletons. The sequencing sample was made of naive CD8+ T cells sorted from blood. The receptors originated from a man under 40 in good health.

V gene TRBV27 combines with J gene TRBJ2-2, with TRBD1 matching 7 bases. The germline gives CDR1 MNHEY, CDR2 SMNVEV (reference sequence). The CDR3 is made up of 14 amino acids. With V trimmed by 9 bases and J by 1 base, 5 bases remained unmatched. CDR3 amino acids: CASKRTGNTGELFF. The CDR3 nucleotides read TGTGCCAGTAAGAGGACAGGGAACACCGGGGAGCTGTTTTTT.

The chain recombines TRBV19 with TRBJ2-5, with D unresolved. The germline CDR1 and CDR2 sequences are LNHDA and SQIVND (reference sequence). V was cut by 2 bases and J by 3 bases, with 10 bases left in between. CDR3 length: 14 residues. The CDR3 region is CASSIPYAKETQYF. For the CDR3, the DNA is TGTGCCAGTAGTATACCCTATGCGAAAGAGACCCAGTACTTC.

The rearrangement links TRBV6-4 to TRBJ2-7, with 9 bases matching TRBD2. Germline V CDR1 and CDR2: MRHNA, SNTAGT. The V segment lost 4 bases and the J segment 4 bases; nucleotides outside the gene matches: 5. The CDR3 spans 14 residues. As DNA, the CDR3 is TGTGCCAGCAGTGTTTCTAGCGGGAAGTACGAGCAGTACTTC. Protein product: CASSVSSGKYEQYF.

The chain joins TRBV4-1 to TRBJ2-7; D possibly matches TRBD1 or TRBD2 (6 bases each). CDR1 MGHRA and CDR2 YSYEKL come from the germline V gene. The CDR3 is 13 amino acids. V lost 6 bases, J lost 6 bases, and 15 bases lay in between. The CDR3 reads CASSPPGASEQYF. The CDR3 bases are TGCGCCAGCAGTCCCCCGGGGGCCTCCGAGCAGTACTTC.

Worth noting for this clone: Other DNA sequences within the sample encode an identical CDR3. This rearrangement joins TRBV29-1 to TRBJ1-2, with 7 bases aligning to TRBD1. From germline, CDR1 is SQVTM and CDR2 ANQGSEA. The CDR3 runs 16 residues. V shed 7 bases, J shed 8 bases, and the junction held 22 bases outside the gene matches. The CDR3 DNA sequence: TGCAGCGGGCAGTCCGCGGACTCGGACAGGTCGGGGGGCTACACCTTC. It yields the protein CSGQSADSDRSGGYTF.

This chain joins TRBV27 and TRBJ1-4, with D possibly TRBD1 on 6 matching bases. V lost 6 bases, J lost 4 bases, and 12 bases lay in between. Germline CDR1 MNHEY, CDR2 SMNVEV (reference sequence). The CDR3 is made up of 14 amino acids. CDR3 coding DNA: TGTGCCAGCAGAAGGGGGGGCTATAATGAAAAACTGTTTTTT. Amino acids: CASRRGGYNEKLFF.

This chain joins TRBV30 and TRBJ2-7; TRBD1 matches at 7 bases. Germline V CDR1 and CDR2: GTSNPN, SVGIG (reference sequence). The CDR3 runs 13 residues. Trimming removed 0 bases from V and 4 bases from J; junction bases left unmatched: 3. This chain's CDR3 is CAWSVSTGYEQYF. The CDR3 DNA is TGTGCCTGGAGTGTTTCGACAGGGTACGAGCAGTACTTC. Full variable domain (outside the CDR3, taken from reference TRBV30 and TRBJ2-7): SQTIHQWPATLVQPVGSPLSLECTVEGTSNPNLYWYRQAAGRGLQLLFYSVGIGQISSEVPQNLSASRPQDRQFILSSKKLLLSDSGFYLCAWSVSTGYEQYFGPGTRLTVT.

On this clone: This sample includes further DNA sequences coding for the same CDR3. The chain employs TRBV27 and TRBJ2-2; weak D call: TRBD1 (6 bases). V lost 5 bases and J lost 1, with 8 bases in between. The CDR3 length is 14 residues. Germline V gene data show CDR1 as MNHEY and CDR2 as SMNVEV (reference sequence). This CDR3 reads CASSPGQNTGELFF. DNA of the CDR3: TGTGCCAGCAGTCCGGGACAGAACACCGGGGAGCTGTTTTTT.

This chain links TRBV9 with TRBJ1-5; D ambiguous. Germline V lookup: CDR1 SGDLS, CDR2 YYNGEE. The V gene lost 2 bases and the J gene lost 3 bases, with 15 bases spanning the gap. The CDR3 has 16 amino acids. CDR3 DNA sequence: TGTGCCAGCAGCGTCTGGATCCGAAGGCACAATCAGCCCCAGCATTTT. This encodes CASSVWIRRHNQPQHF. The variable domain in full, completed from reference TRBV9 and TRBJ1-5, reads DSGVTQTPKHLITATGQRVTLRCSPRSGDLSVYWYQQSLDQGLQFLIQYYNGEERAKGNILERFSAQQFPDLHSELNLSSLELGDSALYFCASSVWIRRHNQPQHFGDGTRLSIL.

In its sample, this clone was seen a few times. V and J are TRBV10-2 and TRBJ2-1; D gene ambiguous. V shed 10 bases and J shed 0 bases, with 10 bases lying between them. Germline lookup yields CDR1 WSHSY and CDR2 SAAADI. The CDR3 is made up of 13 amino acids. This chain's CDR3 is CATLISSYNEQFF. CDR3 coding DNA: TGCGCCACCCTTATTAGCTCCTACAATGAGCAGTTCTTC.

The chain joins TRBV5-1 to TRBJ2-7; unclear D gene. V dropped 5 bases and J dropped 4 bases, with 13 bases sitting between them. From germline, CDR1 is SGHRS and CDR2 YFSETQ. CDR3 length: 13 amino acids. The CDR3, as DNA: TGCGCCAGCAGGGTAGGGCTGGGTTACGAGCAGTACTTC. Translation gives CASRVGLGYEQYF. Full variable domain (outside the CDR3, taken from reference TRBV5-1 and TRBJ2-7): KAGVTQTPRYLIKTRGQQVTLSCSPISGHRSVSWYQQTPGQGLQFLFEYFSETQRNKGNFPGRFSGRQFSNSRSEMNVSTLELGDSALYLCASRVGLGYEQYFGPGTRLTVT.

The V call is TRBV19, the J call TRBJ1-5; D might be TRBD1 (5 bases). V was trimmed by 5 bases and J by 3 bases, leaving 17 bases between them. This CDR3 comprises 16 residues. The germline CDR1 and CDR2 sequences are LNHDA and SQIVND (reference sequence). The CDR3 sequence is CASSLSTVMFNQPQHF. The DNA for the CDR3 is TGTGCCAGTAGTCTTTCGACAGTCATGTTCAATCAGCCCCAGCATTTT.

This clone was counted a single time. The same CDR3 arises from other DNA sequences in this sample as well. V and J are TRBV6-5 and TRBJ2-7, with 11 bases that match TRBD2. The CDR3 runs to 13 residues. V shed 5 bases and J 3 bases; nucleotides not matched to a gene: 0. The germline V gene encodes CDR1 MNHEY and CDR2 SVGAGI. In DNA, the CDR3 is TGTGCCAGCAGTGGGACTAGCGGCTACGAGCAGTACTTC. The encoded protein is CASSGTSGYEQYF.

This rearrangement joins TRBV29-1 to TRBJ2-1, with D unresolved. V shed 4 bases and J shed 10 bases, with 8 bases lying between them. This CDR3 contains 10 residues. CDR1 SQVTM and CDR2 ANQGSEA come from the germline V gene. The CDR3 DNA sequence: TGCAGCGTTGTACAATGGGAGCAGTTCTTC. As protein: CSVVQWEQFF.

The sample holds one count of this clone. The chain uses TRBV10-3 and TRBJ2-3; 11 bases line up with TRBD1. The CDR3 is 14 residues long. The V gene's germline CDR1 is ENHRY and CDR2 SYGVKD. The ends lost 6 bases at V and 5 bases at J; junction bases unmatched: 4. The CDR3 DNA reads as TGTGCCATCAGGCCGGGACAGGGGGGAGATACGCAGTATTTT. It is translated as CAIRPGQGGDTQYF.

The V and J genes are TRBV7-8 and TRBJ2-4; D unclear. CDR1 and CDR2 (germline): SGHVS, FQNEAQ. The CDR3 length is 16 residues. V lost 3 bases, J lost 2 bases, and 14 bases lay in between. The CDR3 sequence is CASSFFRVGTKNIQYF. As DNA, the CDR3 is TGTGCCAGCAGCTTTTTTAGGGTGGGGACCAAAAACATTCAGTACTTC.

The CDR3 loop is CSDLRNYYNEQFF. The CDR3 DNA reads TGCAGCGATCTAAGGAACTACTACAATGAGCAGTTCTTC. The chain is built from TRBV29-1 and TRBJ2-1; no reliable D call. The CDR3 runs 13 residues. The V gene lost 7 bases and the J gene lost 3 bases, with 13 bases spanning the gap. Germline loops: CDR1 SQVTM, CDR2 ANQGSEA.

The rearrangement joins TRBV28 to TRBJ2-3; D unclear. Germline V gives CDR1 MDHEN, CDR2 SYDVKM. Trimming removed 6 bases at V and 1 base at J, with 11 bases between. CDR3 length: 14 amino acids. The CDR3 DNA follows: TGTGCCAGCAGCCGCCCCGGAGGCACAGATACGCAGTATTTT. Protein product: CASSRPGGTDTQYF.

The chain links TRBV14 to TRBJ1-1; no clear D gene. The germline V gene has CDR1 SGHDN and CDR2 FVKESK. Trimming removed 4 bases at V and 6 bases at J, with 9 bases between. CDR3 size: 12 residues. CDR3 region: CASSPTAAEAFF. The CDR3 nucleotides are TGTGCCAGCAGCCCCACGGCGGCTGAAGCTTTCTTT.

V usage is TRBV27 and J usage is TRBJ2-3; D uncertain. CDR3 length: 15 amino acids. The germline V gene encodes CDR1 MNHEY and CDR2 SMNVEV (reference sequence). V was cut by 7 bases and J by 1 base, with 15 bases left in between. The CDR3 DNA is TGTGCCAGCACCCCTACGGCCCTGGGCACAGATACGCAGTATTTT. Amino acids: CASTPTALGTDTQYF.

The chain combines TRBV6-5 with TRBJ1-1; D gene unclear. The CDR3 covers 14 residues. From germline, CDR1 is MNHEY and CDR2 SVGAGI. Trimming removed 0 bases from V and 5 bases from J, with 10 bases in between. The CDR3 loop is CASSYSGSRTEAFF. The CDR3 nucleotides read TGTGCCAGCAGTTACTCAGGCAGTCGGACTGAAGCTTTCTTT.

V usage is TRBV30 and J usage is TRBJ1-3; D is undetermined. This CDR3 is 15 amino acids long. The V and J ends lost 0 bases and 3 bases respectively, with 12 bases between them. Germline lookup yields CDR1 GTSNPN and CDR2 SVGIG (reference sequence). As DNA, the CDR3 is TGTGCCTGGAGTGTGGGCAGCCAGAGTGGAAACACCATATATTTT. This sequence encodes CAWSVGSQSGNTIYF.

The gene calls are TRBV19 and TRBJ2-7; TRBD2 agrees at 13 bases. This CDR3 comprises 18 residues. CDR1 and CDR2 (germline): LNHDA, SQIVND (reference sequence). V lost 3 bases to trimming and J lost 4 bases; unmatched junction nucleotides: 12. As DNA, the CDR3 is TGTGCCAGTAGTATTTTCGGGCCGACTAGCGGGAGGCTATACGAGCAGTACTTC. It is translated as CASSIFGPTSGRLYEQYF.

The chain carries TRBV7-2 and TRBJ1-1; D gene ambiguous. Trimming pared 5 bases from V and 4 bases from J, leaving 5 bases between. The CDR3 length is 11 residues. Germline V gene data show CDR1 as SGHTA and CDR2 as FQGNSA. The CDR3 region is CASSPSTEAFF. The CDR3 region has the DNA TGTGCCAGCAGCCCTAGCACTGAAGCTTTCTTT.

The chain joins TRBV6-1 to TRBJ2-3, with D unclear. Germline V gene data show CDR1 as MNHNS and CDR2 as SASEGT. CDR3 length: 14 amino acids. Trimming took 4 bases from V and 0 from J, leaving 8 bases between them. CDR3 DNA sequence: TGTGCCAGCAGTGTAATGTCCAGCACAGATACGCAGTATTTT. Its protein product is CASSVMSSTDTQYF.

The chain combines TRBV27 with TRBJ2-1; D gene ambiguous. V was shortened by 5 bases and J by 4 bases, with 12 bases between the two germline ends. The CDR3 sequence is 14 residues long. Germline CDR1 and CDR2: MNHEY and SMNVEV (reference sequence). CDR3 residues: CASSARNQYNEQFF. The CDR3 DNA follows: TGTGCCAGCAGTGCCAGAAACCAGTACAATGAGCAGTTCTTC.

This clone was observed a single time. V and J are TRBV29-1 and TRBJ1-1; 10 bases are a match to TRBD1. The CDR3 contains 15 residues. J lost 4 bases, V lost 7 bases, and 12 bases had no gene match. Germline V CDR1 and CDR2: SQVTM, ANQGSEA. CDR3 region: CSATTTGGFATEAFF. The CDR3 DNA sequence: TGCAGCGCAACCACGACAGGGGGCTTCGCCACTGAAGCTTTCTTT. Using reference TRBV29-1 and TRBJ1-1 for the parts outside the CDR3, the full variable domain is SAVISQKPSRDICQRGTSLTIQCQVDSQVTMMFWYRQQPGQSLTLIATANQGSEATYESGFVIDKFPISRPNLTFSTLTVSNMSPEDSSIYLCSATTTGGFATEAFFGQGTRLTVV.

The V gene is TRBV27, the J gene TRBJ2-7, with TRBD2 matching 13 bases. The V gene end was trimmed by 4 bases and the J gene end by 6 bases; junction bases not matched to a gene: 12. The CDR3 extends over 17 amino acids. The germline CDR1 and CDR2 sequences are MNHEY and SMNVEV (reference sequence). The CDR3 here is CASSSMGLAGNSFEQYF. The CDR3 DNA follows: TGTGCCAGCAGTTCCATGGGACTAGCGGGAAACTCTTTCGAGCAGTACTTC.

The chain employs TRBV2 and TRBJ2-1; 7 bases map to TRBD1. Germline trimming cut 3 bases from V and 7 bases from J; bases unmatched to any gene: 9. The germline V gene has CDR1 SNHLY and CDR2 FYNNEI. CDR3 size: 15 residues. CDR3 DNA sequence: TGTGCCAGCAGTGATCTTCCCCAGGGGGAGAATGAGCAGTTCTTC. This translates into CASSDLPQGENEQFF.

The CDR3 nucleotides read TGTGCCAGCAGTGAGCCCCCCGGGACAGAACCCTACGAGCAGTACTTC. It specifies CASSEPPGTEPYEQYF. The chain couples TRBV6-1 to TRBJ2-7, with TRBD1 matching over 7 bases. Per the germline V gene, CDR1 is MNHNS and CDR2 is SASEGT. CDR3 size: 16 residues. V lost 3 bases, J lost 2 bases, and 10 bases stayed unmatched.

This rearrangement joins TRBV7-9 to TRBJ2-3; a possible D gene is TRBD2 (7 bases). Per germline, CDR1 SEHNR and CDR2 FQNEAQ (reference sequence). Trimming shortened V by 2 bases and J by 4 bases, and 13 bases separated the two germline ends. CDR3 length: 15 residues. The CDR3 nucleotides read TGTGCCAGCAGCTTACGGGGGGCCGGGGCAGATACGCAGTATTTT. It specifies CASSLRGAGADTQYF.

This chain connects TRBV7-9 to TRBJ1-3; D call uncertain. V lost 2 bases to trimming and J lost 0 bases, with 11 bases between them. The germline V gene encodes CDR1 SEHNR and CDR2 FQNEAQ (reference sequence). CDR3 length equals 16 residues. CDR3 bases: TGTGCCAGCAGCTTACAACAGAGGAGCTCTGGAAACACCATATATTTT. It yields the protein CASSLQQRSSGNTIYF.